Below, 14 T cell receptor beta chains from the same sample are listed, as sequenced in a study of T cells in Graves' hyperthyroidism and ophthalmopathy. RNA transcripts yielded amplified TCR beta CDR3 regions. Carried out on the TCR CDR3, a first-round RT-PCR used the HTBI primer set. Each CDR3 protein is one row after TCRdb ran MiXCR on the multiplex PCR reads. The sample holds around 340,000 distinct CDR3 sequences, 15% to 20% seen once. Input material: blood. These receptors all stem from a woman in her forties or fifties with Graves' hyperthyroidism.

This clonotype was seen more than once but under ten times. The chain joins TRBV29-1 to TRBJ1-1; unclear D gene. The germline V and J ends were trimmed by 0 bases and 11 bases, with 16 bases remaining between them. Germline lookup yields CDR1 SQVTM and CDR2 ANQGSEA. The CDR3 is made up of 13 amino acids. The CDR3 sequence is CSVEERLVSGAFF. In nucleotides, the CDR3 is TGCAGCGTTGAAGAACGGTTAGTTTCGGGGGCTTTCTTT.

This clonotype was picked up one time. V is TRBV7-9 and J is TRBJ2-1; TRBD2 matches 14 bases. The CDR3 totals 17 residues. The germline CDR1 and CDR2 sequences are SEHNR and FQNEAQ (reference sequence). The ends lost 3 bases at V and 8 bases at J; junction bases unmatched: 9. The DNA of the CDR3 is TGTGCCAGCAGCTTCACCGGGACTAGCGGGAGTCGGGATGAGCAGTTCTTC. It yields the protein CASSFTGTSGSRDEQFF.

This clonotype has a count of ten or more. The genes are TRBV11-2 and TRBJ2-7; D is perhaps TRBD1 or TRBD2 (5 bases each). The CDR3 consists of 15 residues. In germline, CDR1 is SGHAT, CDR2 FQNNGV. V was clipped by 1 base and J by 3 bases, with 13 bases between them. CDR3 sequence: CASSLALGPIYEQYV. For the CDR3, the DNA is TGTGCCAGCAGCTTAGCGTTGGGACCGATCTACGAGCAGTACGTC.

In its sample, this clonotype was seen many times. This chain connects TRBV14 to TRBJ1-4, with 9 bases identical to TRBD1. CDR1 is SGHDN, CDR2 FVKESK, per germline. CDR3 size: 15 residues. V shed 3 bases, J shed 4 bases, and the junction held 3 bases outside the gene matches. The CDR3 coding sequence is TGTGCCAGCAGCCAGTGGGGACAGGGTAATGAAAAACTGTTTTTT. Translation gives CASSQWGQGNEKLFF.

The rearrangement joins TRBV13 to TRBJ2-3; 14 nucleotides match TRBD2. The germline gives CDR1 PRHDT, CDR2 FYEKMQ (reference sequence). J gave up 5 bases and V 4 bases, and 5 bases lay outside the gene matches. The CDR3 runs to 16 residues. The CDR3 bases are TGTGCCAGCAGCTATGGGACTAGCGGGAGTGGAGATACGCAGTATTTT. Translated, it gives CASSYGTSGSGDTQYF.

The gene calls are TRBV5-4 and TRBJ2-7, with TRBD1 matching over 7 bases. The CDR3 is 15 amino acids. The germline V gene encodes CDR1 SGHNT and CDR2 YYREEE (reference sequence). Trimming removed 0 bases from V and 4 bases from J; junction bases left unmatched: 7. For the CDR3, the DNA is TGTGCCAGCAGCTTGGAGGTTGGCAGGGGGTACGAGCAGTACTTC. Translated: CASSLEVGRGYEQYF. The whole variable domain, filled in from reference TRBV5-4 and TRBJ2-7, reads ETGVTQSPTHLIKTRGQQVTLRCSSQSGHNTVSWYQQALGQGPQFIFQYYREEENGRGNFPPRFSGLQFPNYSSELNVNALELDDSALYLCASSLEVGRGYEQYFGPGTRLTVT.

A few counts support this clonotype. The J gene is TRBJ1-6, the V gene TRBV27; 7 bases are a match to TRBD1. Germline V gives CDR1 MNHEY, CDR2 SMNVEV (reference sequence). This CDR3 is 14 amino acids long. V was pared by 7 bases and J by 2 bases, with 2 bases of the junction left unmatched. The CDR3 region is CASTQGAYNSPLHF. The CDR3 region has the DNA TGTGCCAGCACCCAGGGGGCCTATAATTCACCCCTCCACTTT.

This clonotype was observed a few times. The chain combines TRBV7-9 with TRBJ2-7; D gene uncertain. Between the trimmed V and J ends, which lost 1 base and 5 bases, there was a span of 15 bases. Germline CDR1 and CDR2: SEHNR and FQNEAQ (reference sequence). This CDR3 is built from 15 residues. CDR3 nucleotides: TGTGCCAGCAGCTTAGGCGCGGCTCAAGCCCACGAGCAGTACTTC. Protein product: CASSLGAAQAHEQYF.

A few counts support this clonotype. The chain links TRBV12-3 or TRBV12-4 to TRBJ2-1; D could derive from TRBD1 or TRBD2 (6 bases each). V was trimmed by 6 bases and J by 2 bases, leaving 17 bases between them. There are 16 residues in the CDR3. The CDR3 DNA reads TGTGCCAGCAGACTCGCCGGGGGCCCTCCCTACAATGAGCAGTTCTTC. Translated: CASRLAGGPPYNEQFF.

The chain recombines TRBV6-6 with TRBJ2-1; D is uncertain. Germline lookup yields CDR1 MNHNY and CDR2 SVGAGI (reference sequence). With 0 bases removed from V and 5 bases from J, the gap between germline ends came to 5 bases. This CDR3 spans 13 amino acids. CDR3 nucleotides: TGTGCCAGCAGTTACTCTGTAGACAATGAGCAGTTCTTC. This codes for CASSYSVDNEQFF.

V and J are TRBV6-1 and TRBJ1-2, with 9 positions matching TRBD1. The V and J ends lost 6 bases and 7 bases, in that order; junction bases with no gene match: 3. Per germline, CDR1 MNHNS and CDR2 SASEGT. CDR3 length: 12 amino acids. CDR3 sequence: CASSWDRAGYTF. CDR3 bases: TGTGCCAGCAGCTGGGACAGGGCTGGCTACACCTTC.

V usage is TRBV29-1 and J usage is TRBJ1-2; D unclear. Germline V gives CDR1 SQVTM, CDR2 ANQGSEA. V lost 6 bases to trimming and J lost 4 bases, with 15 bases between them. The CDR3 loop spans 13 amino acids. CDR3 sequence: CSVWARQTYGYTF. The CDR3 bases are TGCAGCGTCTGGGCCCGTCAGACCTATGGCTACACCTTC.

This chain uses TRBV6-1 with TRBJ2-2; unclear D gene. The CDR3 contains 14 residues. Trimming stripped 5 bases from V and 1 base from J, with 8 bases between. The germline V gene has CDR1 MNHNS and CDR2 SASEGT. Written as DNA, the CDR3 is TGTGCCAGCAGTCCTCTGGAGAACACCGGGGAGCTGTTTTTT. Translating it yields CASSPLENTGELFF.

This clonotype was seen a handful of times. The rearrangement joins TRBV5-6 to TRBJ2-5; TRBD1 matches 8 bases. CDR3 size: 15 residues. Germline CDR1 and CDR2: SGHDT and YYEEEE. V was pared by 3 bases and J by 5 bases, with 9 bases of the junction left unmatched. DNA of the CDR3: TGTGCCAGCAGCTGGGGGACAGGTCCTTTGGAGACCCAGTACTTC. Translation: CASSWGTGPLETQYF. Full variable domain (outside the CDR3, taken from reference TRBV5-6 and TRBJ2-5): DAGVTQSPTHLIKTRGQQVTLRCSPKSGHDTVSWYQQALGQGPQFIFQYYEEEERQRGNFPDRFSGHQFPNYSSELNVNALLLGDSALYLCASSWGTGPLETQYFGPGTRLLVL.